Listed here is a single T cell receptor beta chain. Its antigen is unidentified. Library construction for TCR beta used iRepertoire HTBI primers and Arm-PCR of CDR3 regions. TCRdb re-called the multiplex PCR reads with MiXCR, one entry per CDR3 protein. There are approximately 560,000 distinct CDR3 sequences in the sample; roughly 16% occur only once, and around 12% lies in the top ten. The record originates from a study of regulatory T cells in long-lasting Graves disease. Points from the study as a whole: There were preferences for TRBV28, TRBJ1-2 and TRBJ2-5 in persistent disease.

With V trimmed by 6 bases and J by 1 base, 5 bases remained unmatched. Germline V CDR1 and CDR2: MNHEY, SVGEGT. The CDR3 consists of 15 residues. Stated time point: newly diagnosed GD, antithyroid drugs for less than 3 months. Generation of the TCR library employed RNA extracted from PBMCs. The sample was also linked to a second study, of T cells in Graves' hyperthyroidism and ophthalmopathy. Per that study: TCR CDR3 regions were first amplified by RT-PCR with HTBI primers.

This TCR derives from a man aged 18-30 years with Graves disease. This chain joins TRBV6-2 or TRBV6-3 and TRBJ2-5; 10 bases agree with TRBD2. This specimen consisted of peripheral blood mononuclear cells (PBMCs), obtained at new diagnosis, from a patient treated with antithyroid drugs. The CDR3 DNA follows: TGTGCCAGCAGCCCCGGGACTAGCGCCCAAGAGACCCAGTACTTC. The encoded protein is CASSPGTSAQETQYF.